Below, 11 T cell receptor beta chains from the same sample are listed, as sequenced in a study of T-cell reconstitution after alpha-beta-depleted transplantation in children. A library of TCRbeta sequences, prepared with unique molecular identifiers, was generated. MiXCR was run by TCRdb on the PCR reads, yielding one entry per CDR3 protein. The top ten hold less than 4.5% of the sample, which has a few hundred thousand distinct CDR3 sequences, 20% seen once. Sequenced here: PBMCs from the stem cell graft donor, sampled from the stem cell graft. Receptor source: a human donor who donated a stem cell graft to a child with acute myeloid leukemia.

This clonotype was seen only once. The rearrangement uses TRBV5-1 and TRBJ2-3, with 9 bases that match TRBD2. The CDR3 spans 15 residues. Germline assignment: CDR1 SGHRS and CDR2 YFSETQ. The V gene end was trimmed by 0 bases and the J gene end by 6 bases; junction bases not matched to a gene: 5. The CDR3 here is CASSLGGRAEDTQYF. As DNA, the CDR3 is TGCGCCAGCAGCTTGGGCGGGAGGGCTGAGGATACGCAGTATTTT.

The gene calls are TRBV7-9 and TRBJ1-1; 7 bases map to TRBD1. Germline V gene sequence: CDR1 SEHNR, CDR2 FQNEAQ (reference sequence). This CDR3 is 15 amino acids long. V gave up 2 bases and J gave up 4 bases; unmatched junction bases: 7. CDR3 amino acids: CASSLTGTVFTEAFF. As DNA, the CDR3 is TGTGCCAGCAGCTTAACCGGGACAGTCTTCACTGAAGCTTTCTTT. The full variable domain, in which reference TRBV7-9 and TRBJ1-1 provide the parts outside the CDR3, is DTGVSQNPRHKITKRGQNVTFRCDPISEHNRLYWYRQTLGQGPEFLTYFQNEAQLEKSRLLSDRFSAERPKGSFSTLEIQRTEQGDSAMYLCASSLTGTVFTEAFFGQGTRLTVV.

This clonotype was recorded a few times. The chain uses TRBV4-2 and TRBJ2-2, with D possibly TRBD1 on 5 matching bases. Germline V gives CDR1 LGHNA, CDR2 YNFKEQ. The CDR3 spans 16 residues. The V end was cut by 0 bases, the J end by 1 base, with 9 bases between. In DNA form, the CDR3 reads TGTGCCAGCAGCCAAGATAGTGGACAGAACACCGGGGAGCTGTTTTTT. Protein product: CASSQDSGQNTGELFF.

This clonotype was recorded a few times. Here the CDR3 DNA reads TGTGCCAGCAGTTTGCCAGGACCCACAACTTTCTTT. It encodes CASSLPGPTTFF. V usage is TRBV27 and J usage is TRBJ1-1, with D uncertain. Germline V gene lookup returns CDR1 MNHEY and CDR2 SMNVEV (reference sequence). The CDR3 runs to 12 residues. The ends were cut back, 3 bases at V and 12 bases at J, with 14 bases in the middle.

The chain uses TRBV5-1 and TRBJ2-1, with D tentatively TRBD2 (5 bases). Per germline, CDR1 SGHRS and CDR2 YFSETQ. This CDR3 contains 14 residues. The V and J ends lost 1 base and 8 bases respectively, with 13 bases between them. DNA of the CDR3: TGCGCCAGCAGCTTGAGGGAGTTAGGCTATGAGCAGTTCTTC. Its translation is CASSLRELGYEQFF.

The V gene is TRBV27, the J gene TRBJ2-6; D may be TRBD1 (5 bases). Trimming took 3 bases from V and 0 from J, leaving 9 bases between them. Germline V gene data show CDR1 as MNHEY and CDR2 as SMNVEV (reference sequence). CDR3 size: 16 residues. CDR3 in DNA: TGTGCCAGCAGTTTGATAGGGGTCTCTGGGGCCAACGTCCTGACTTTC. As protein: CASSLIGVSGANVLTF.

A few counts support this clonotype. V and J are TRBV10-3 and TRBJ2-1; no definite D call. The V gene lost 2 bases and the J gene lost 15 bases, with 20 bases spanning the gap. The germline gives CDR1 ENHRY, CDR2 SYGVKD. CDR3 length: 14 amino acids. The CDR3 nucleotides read TGTGCCATCAGTGAGCCGCTCCACAATGAGCAGTCGTTCTTC. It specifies CAISEPLHNEQSFF.

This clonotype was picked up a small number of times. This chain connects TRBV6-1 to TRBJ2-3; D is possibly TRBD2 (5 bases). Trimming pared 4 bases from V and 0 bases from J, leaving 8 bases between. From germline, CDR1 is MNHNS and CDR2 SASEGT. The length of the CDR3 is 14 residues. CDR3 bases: TGTGCCAGCAGTGGACTATCTAGCACAGATACGCAGTATTTT. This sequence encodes CASSGLSSTDTQYF.

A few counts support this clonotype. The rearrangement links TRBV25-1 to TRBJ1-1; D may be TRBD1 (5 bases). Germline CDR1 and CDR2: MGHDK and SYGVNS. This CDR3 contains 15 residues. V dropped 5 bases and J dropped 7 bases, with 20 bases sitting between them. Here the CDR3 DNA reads TGTGCCAGCAGTTGGGACTTGGATGGGGGTCGTGAAGCTTTCTTT. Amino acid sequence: CASSWDLDGGREAFF.

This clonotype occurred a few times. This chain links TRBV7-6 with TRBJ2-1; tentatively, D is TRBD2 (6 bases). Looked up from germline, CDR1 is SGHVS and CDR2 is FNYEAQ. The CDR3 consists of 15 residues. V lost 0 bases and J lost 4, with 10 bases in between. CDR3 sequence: CASSLAVAGYNEQFF. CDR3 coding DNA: TGTGCCAGCAGCTTAGCGGTGGCGGGGTACAATGAGCAGTTCTTC.

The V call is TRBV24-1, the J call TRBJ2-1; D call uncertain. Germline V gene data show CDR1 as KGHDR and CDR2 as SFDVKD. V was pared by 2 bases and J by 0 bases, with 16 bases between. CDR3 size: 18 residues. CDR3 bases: TGTGCCACCAGTGATTATGGGGTGGGTTTGAGCTCCTACAATGAGCAGTTCTTC. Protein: CATSDYGVGLSSYNEQFF.